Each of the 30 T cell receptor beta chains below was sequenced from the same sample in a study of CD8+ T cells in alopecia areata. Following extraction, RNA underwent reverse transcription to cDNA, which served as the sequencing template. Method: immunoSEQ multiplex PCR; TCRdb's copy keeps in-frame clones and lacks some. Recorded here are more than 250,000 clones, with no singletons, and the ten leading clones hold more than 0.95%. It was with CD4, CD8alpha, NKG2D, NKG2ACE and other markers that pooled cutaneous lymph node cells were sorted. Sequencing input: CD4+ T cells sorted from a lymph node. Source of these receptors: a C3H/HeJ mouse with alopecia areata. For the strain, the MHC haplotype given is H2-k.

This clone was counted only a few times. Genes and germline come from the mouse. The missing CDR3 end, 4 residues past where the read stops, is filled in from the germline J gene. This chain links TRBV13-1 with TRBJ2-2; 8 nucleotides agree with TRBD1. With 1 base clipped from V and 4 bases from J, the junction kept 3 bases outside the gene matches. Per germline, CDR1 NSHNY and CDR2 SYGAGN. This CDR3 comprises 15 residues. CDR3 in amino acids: CASSDRTGFTGQLYF. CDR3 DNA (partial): TGTGCCAGCAGTGATCGGACAGGGTTCACCGGG.

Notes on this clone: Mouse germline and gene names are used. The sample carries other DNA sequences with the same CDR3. The CDR3 region is CASSDARQQDTQYF. CDR3 DNA (partial): TGTGCCAGCAGTGATGCGAGACAACAAGAC. The rearrangement links TRBV13-3 to TRBJ2-5; no clear D. The read terminates 4 residues ahead of where the CDR3 ends, so the germline J gene completes it. Trimming removed 0 bases from V and 3 bases from J, with 8 bases in between. Germline CDR1 NNHDY, CDR2 SYVADS. This CDR3 has 14 amino acids.

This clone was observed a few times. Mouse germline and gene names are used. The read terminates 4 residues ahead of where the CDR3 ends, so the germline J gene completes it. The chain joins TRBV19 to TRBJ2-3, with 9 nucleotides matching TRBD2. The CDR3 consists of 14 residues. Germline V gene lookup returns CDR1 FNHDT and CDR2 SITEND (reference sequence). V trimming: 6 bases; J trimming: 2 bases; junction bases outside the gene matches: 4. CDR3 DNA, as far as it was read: TGTGCCAGCACCAGGACTGGGGCTGCAGAA. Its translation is CASTRTGAAE. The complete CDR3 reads CASTRTGAAETLYF.

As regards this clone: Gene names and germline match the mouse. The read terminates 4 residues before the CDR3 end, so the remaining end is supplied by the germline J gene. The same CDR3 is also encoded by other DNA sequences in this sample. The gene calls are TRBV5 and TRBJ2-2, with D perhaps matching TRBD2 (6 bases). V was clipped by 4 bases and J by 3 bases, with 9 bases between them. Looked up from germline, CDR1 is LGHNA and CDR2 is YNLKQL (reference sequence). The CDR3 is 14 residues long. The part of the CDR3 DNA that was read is TGTGCCAGCAGCCTCTCTGGGGACACCGGG. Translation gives CASSLSGDTG. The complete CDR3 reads CASSLSGDTGQLYF.

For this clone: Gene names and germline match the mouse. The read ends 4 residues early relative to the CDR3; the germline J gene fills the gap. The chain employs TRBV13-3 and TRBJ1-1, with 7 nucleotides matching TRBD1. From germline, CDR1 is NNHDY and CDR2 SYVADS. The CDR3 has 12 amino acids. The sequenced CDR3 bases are TGTGCCAGCAGTGAAAGGGGGCGA. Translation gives CASSERGR. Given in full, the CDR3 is CASSERGREVFF.

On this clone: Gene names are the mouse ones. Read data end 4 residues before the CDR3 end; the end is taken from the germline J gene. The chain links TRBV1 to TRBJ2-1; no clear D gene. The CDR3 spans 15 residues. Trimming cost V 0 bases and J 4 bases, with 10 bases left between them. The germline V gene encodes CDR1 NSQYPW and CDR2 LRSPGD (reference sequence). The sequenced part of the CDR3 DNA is TGCACCTGCAGTGCAGATGCCCCAGGATATGCT. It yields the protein CTCSADAPGYA. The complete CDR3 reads CTCSADAPGYAEQFF.

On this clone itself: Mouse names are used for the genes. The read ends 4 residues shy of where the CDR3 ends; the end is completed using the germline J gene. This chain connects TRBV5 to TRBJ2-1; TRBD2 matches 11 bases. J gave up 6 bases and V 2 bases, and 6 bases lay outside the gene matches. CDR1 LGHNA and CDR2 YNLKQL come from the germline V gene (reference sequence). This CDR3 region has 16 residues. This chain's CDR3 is CASSQTNWGGSAEQFF. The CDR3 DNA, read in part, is TGTGCCAGCAGCCAAACAAACTGGGGGGGCTCTGCT.

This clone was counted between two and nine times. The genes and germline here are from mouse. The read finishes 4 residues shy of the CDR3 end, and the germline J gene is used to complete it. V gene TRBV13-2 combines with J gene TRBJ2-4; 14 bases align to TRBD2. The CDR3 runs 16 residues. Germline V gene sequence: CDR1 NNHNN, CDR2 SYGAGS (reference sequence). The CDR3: CASGRDWGGAGNTLYF. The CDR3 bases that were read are TGTGCCAGCGGTCGGGACTGGGGGGGCGCCGGGAAC.

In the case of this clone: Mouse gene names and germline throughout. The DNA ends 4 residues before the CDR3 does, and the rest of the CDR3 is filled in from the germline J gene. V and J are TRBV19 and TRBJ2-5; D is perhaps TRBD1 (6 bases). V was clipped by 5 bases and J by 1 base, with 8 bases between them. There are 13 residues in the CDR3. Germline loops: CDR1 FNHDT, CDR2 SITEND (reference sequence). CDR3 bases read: TGTGCCAGCAGCTCAGGGGACCAAGAC. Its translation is CASSSGDQD. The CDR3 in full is CASSSGDQDTQYF.

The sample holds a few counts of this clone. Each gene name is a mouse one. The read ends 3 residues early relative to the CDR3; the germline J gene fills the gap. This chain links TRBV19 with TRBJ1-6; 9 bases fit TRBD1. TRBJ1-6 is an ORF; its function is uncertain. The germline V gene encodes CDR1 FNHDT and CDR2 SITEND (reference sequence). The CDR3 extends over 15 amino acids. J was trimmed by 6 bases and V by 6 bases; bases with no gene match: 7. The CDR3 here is CASTYRGRGNSPLYF. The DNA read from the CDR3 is TGTGCCAGCACTTACAGGGGGCGGGGTAATTCGCCC.

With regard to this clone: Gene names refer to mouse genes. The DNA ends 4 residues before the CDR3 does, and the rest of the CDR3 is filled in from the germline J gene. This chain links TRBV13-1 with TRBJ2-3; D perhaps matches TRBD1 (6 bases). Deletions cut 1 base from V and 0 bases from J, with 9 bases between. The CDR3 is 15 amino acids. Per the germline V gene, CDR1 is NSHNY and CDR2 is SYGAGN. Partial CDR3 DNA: TGTGCCAGCAGTGATCGGGGACAAAGTGCAGAA. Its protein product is CASSDRGQSAE. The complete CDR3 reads CASSDRGQSAETLYF.

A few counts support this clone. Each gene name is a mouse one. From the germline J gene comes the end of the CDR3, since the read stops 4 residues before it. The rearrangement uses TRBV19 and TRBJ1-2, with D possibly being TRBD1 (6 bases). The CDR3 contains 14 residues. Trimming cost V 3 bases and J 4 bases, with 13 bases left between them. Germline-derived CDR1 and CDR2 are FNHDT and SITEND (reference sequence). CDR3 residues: CASSTVGGASDYTF. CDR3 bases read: TGTGCCAGCAGTACGGTGGGGGGCGCCTCC.

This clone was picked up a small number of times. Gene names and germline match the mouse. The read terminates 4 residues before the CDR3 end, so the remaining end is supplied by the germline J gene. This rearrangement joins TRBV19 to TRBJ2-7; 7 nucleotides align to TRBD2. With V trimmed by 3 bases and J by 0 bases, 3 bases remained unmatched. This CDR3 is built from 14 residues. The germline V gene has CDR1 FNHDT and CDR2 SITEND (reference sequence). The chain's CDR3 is CASSTLGVSYEQYF. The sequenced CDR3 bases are TGTGCCAGCAGTACCCTGGGGGTCTCCTAT.

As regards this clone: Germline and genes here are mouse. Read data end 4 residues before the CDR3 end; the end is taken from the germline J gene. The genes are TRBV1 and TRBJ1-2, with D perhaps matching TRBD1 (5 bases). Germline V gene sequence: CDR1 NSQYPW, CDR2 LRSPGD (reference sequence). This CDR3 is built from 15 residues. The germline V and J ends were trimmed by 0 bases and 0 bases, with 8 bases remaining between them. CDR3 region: CTCSADRASNSDYTF. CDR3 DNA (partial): TGCACCTGCAGTGCAGACAGGGCTTCAAACTCC.

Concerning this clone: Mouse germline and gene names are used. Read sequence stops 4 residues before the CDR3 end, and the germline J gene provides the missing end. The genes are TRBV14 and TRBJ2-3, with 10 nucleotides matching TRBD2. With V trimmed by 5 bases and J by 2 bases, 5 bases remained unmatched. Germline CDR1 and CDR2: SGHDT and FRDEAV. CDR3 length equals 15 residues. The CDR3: CASSPGGALAETLYF. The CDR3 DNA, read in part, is TGTGCCAGCAGCCCTGGGGGGGCGCTTGCAGAA.

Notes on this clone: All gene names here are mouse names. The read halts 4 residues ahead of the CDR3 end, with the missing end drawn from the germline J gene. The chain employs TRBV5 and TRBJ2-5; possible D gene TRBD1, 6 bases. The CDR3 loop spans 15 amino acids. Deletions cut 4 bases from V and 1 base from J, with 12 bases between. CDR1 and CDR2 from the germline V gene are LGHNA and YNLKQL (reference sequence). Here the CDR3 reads CASSPPGVYQDTQYF. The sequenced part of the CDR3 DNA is TGTGCCAGCAGCCCCCCAGGGGTCTACCAAGAC.

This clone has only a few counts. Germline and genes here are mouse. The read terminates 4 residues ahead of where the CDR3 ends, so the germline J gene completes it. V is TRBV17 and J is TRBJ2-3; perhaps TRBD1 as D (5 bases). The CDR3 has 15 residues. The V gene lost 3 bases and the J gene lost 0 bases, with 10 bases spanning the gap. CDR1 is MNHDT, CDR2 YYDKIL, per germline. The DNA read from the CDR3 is TGTGCTAGCAGTAGGTGGACAAATAGTGCAGAA. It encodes CASSRWTNSAE. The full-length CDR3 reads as CASSRWTNSAETLYF.

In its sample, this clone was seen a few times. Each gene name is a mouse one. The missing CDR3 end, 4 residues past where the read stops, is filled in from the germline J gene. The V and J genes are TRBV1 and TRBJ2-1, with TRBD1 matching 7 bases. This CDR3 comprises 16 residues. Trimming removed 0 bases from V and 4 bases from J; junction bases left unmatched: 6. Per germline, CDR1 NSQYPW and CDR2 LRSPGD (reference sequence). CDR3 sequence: CTCSADRGQKYAEQFF. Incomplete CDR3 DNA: TGCACCTGCAGTGCAGATCGGGGACAGAAATATGCT. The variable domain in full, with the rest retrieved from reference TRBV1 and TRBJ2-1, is VTLLEQNPRWRLVPRGQAVNLRCILKNSQYPWMSWYQQDLQKQLQWLFTLRSPGDKEVKSLPGADYLATRVTDTELRLQVANMSQGRTLYCTCSADRGQKYAEQFFGPGTRLTVL.

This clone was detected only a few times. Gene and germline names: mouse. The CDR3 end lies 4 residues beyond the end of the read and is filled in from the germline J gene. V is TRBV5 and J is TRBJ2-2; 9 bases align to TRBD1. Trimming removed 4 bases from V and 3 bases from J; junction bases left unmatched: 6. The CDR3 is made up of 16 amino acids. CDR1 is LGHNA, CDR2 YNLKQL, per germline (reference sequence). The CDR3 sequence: CASSPAQGADTGQLYF. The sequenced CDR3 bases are TGTGCCAGCAGCCCCGCACAGGGGGCTGACACCGGG.

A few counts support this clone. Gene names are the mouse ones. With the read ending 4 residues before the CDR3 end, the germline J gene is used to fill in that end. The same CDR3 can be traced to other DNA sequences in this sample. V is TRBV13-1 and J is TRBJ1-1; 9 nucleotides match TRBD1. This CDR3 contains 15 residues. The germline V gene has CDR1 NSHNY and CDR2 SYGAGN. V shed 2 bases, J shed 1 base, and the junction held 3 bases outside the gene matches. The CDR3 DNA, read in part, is TGTGCCAGCAGTGACCGGGGACAGGGGAACACA. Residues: CASSDRGQGNT. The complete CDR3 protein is CASSDRGQGNTEVFF.

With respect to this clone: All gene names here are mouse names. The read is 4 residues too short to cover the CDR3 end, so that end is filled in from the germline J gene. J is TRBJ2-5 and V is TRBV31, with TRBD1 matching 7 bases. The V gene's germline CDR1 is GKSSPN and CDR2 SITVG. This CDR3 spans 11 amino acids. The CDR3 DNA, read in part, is TGTGCCTGGAGACAGGGGGAC. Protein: CAWRQGD. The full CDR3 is CAWRQGDTQYF.

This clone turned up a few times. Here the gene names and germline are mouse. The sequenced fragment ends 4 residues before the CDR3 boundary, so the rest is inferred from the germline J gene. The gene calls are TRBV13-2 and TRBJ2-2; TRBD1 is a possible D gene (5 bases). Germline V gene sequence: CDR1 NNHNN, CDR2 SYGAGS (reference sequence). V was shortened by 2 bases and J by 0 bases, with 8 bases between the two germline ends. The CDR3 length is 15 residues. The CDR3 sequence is CASGEEGSNTGQLYF. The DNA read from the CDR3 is TGTGCCAGCGGTGAGGAGGGGTCAAACACCGGG.

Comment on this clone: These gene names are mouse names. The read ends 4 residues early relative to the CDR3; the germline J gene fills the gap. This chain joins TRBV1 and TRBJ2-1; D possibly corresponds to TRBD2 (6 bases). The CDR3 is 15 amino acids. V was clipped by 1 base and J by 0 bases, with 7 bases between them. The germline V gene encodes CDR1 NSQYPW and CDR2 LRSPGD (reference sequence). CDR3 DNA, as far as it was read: TGCACCTGCAGTGCAGTGGGGGATAACTATGCT. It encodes CTCSAVGDNYA. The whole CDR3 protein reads CTCSAVGDNYAEQFF.

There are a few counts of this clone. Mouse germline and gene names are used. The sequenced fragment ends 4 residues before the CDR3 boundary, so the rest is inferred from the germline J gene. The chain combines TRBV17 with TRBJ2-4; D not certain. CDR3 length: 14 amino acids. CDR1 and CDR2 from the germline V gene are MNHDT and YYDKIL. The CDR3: CASSRDIPENTLYF. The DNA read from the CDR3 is TGTGCTAGCAGTAGAGATATCCCAGAAAAC.

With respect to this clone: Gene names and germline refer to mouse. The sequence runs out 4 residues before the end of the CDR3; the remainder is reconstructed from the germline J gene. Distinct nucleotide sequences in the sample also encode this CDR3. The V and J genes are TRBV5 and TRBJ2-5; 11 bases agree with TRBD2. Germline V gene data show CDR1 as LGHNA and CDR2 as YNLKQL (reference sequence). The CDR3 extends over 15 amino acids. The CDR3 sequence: CASSQEGTGGDTQYF. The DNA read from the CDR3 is TGTGCCAGCAGCCAAGAAGGGACTGGGGGAGAC.

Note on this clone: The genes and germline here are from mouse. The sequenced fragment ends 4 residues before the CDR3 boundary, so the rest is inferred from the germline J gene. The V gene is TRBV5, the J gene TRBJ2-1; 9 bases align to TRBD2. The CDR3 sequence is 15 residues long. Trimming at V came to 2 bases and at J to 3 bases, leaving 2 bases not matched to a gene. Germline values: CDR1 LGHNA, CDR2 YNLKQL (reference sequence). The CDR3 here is CASSQMGGRYAEQFF. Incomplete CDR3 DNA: TGTGCCAGCAGCCAAATGGGGGGGCGCTATGCT.

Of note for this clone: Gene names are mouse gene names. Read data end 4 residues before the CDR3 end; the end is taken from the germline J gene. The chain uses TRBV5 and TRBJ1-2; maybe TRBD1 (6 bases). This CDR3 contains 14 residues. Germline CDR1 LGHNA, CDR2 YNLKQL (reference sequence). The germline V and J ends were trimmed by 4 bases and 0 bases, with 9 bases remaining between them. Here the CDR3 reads CASSRDNANSDYTF. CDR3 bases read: TGTGCCAGCAGCCGGGACAATGCAAACTCC.

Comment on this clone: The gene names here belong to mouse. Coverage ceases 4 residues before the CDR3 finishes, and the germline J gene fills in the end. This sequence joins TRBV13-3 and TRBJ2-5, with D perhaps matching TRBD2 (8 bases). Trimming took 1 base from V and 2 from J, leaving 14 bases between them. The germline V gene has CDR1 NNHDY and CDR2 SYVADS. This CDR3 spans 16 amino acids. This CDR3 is CASSDQGGASQDTQYF. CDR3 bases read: TGTGCCAGCAGTGATCAGGGGGGGGCCTCCCAAGAC.

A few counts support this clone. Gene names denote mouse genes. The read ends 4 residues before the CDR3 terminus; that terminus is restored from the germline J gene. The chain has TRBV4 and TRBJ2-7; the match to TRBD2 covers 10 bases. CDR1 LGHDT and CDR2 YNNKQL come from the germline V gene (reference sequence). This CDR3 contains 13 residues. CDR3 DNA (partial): TGTGCCAGCGATCACTGGGGGGGATAT. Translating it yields CASDHWGGY. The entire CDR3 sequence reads CASDHWGGYEQYF.

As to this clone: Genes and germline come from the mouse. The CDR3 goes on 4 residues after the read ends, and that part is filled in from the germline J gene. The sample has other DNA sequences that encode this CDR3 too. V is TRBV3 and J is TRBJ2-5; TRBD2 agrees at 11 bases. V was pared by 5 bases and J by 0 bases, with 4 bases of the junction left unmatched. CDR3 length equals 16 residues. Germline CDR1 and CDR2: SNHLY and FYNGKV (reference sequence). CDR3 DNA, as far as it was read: TGTGCCAGCAGCCTCGGGACTGGGGGTAACCAAGAC. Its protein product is CASSLGTGGNQD. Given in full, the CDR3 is CASSLGTGGNQDTQYF.